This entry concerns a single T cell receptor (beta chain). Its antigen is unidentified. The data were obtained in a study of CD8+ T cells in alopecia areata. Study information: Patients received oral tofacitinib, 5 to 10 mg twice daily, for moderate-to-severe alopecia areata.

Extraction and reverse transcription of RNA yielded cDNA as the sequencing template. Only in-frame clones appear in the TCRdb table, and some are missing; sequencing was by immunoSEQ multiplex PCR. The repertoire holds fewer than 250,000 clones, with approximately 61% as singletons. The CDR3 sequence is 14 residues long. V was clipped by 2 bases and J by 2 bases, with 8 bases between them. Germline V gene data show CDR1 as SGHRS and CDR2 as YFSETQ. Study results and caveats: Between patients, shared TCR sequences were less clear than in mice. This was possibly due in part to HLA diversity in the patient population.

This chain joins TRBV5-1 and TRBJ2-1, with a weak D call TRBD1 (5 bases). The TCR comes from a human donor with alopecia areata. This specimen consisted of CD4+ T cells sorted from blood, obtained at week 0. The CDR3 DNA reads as TGCGCCAGCAGCTTTCAGGACACCTACAATGAGCAGTTCTTC. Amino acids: CASSFQDTYNEQFF.